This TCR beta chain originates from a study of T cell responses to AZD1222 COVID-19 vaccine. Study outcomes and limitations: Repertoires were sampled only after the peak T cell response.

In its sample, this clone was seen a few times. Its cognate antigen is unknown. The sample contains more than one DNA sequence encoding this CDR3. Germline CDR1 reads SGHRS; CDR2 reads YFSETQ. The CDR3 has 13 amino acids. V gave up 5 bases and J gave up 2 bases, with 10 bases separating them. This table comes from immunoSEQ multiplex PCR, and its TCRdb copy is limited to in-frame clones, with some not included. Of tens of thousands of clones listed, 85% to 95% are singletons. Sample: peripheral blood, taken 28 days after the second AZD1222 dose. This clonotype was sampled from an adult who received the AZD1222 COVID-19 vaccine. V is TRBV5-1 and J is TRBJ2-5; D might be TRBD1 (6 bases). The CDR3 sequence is CASRPTGQETQYF. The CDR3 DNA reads TGCGCCAGCAGACCTACAGGGCAAGAGACCCAGTACTTC.